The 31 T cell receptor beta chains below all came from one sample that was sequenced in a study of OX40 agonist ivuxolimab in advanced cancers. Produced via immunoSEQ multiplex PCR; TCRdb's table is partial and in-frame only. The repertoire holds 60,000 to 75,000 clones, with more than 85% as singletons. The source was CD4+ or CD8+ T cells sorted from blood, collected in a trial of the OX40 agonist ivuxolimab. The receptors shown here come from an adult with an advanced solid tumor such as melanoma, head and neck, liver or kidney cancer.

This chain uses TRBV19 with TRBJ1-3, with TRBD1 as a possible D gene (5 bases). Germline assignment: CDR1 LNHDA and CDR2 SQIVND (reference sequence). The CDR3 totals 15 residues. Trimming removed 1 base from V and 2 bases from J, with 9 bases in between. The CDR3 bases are TGTGCCAGTAGTATAGTGGGGGTCGCTGGAAACACCATATATTTT. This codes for CASSIVGVAGNTIYF.

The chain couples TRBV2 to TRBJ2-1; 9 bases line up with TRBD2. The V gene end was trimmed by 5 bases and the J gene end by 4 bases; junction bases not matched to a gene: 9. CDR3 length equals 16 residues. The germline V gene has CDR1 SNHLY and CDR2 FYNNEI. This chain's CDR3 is CASSPGLAGRYNEQFF. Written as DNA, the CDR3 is TGTGCCAGCAGTCCAGGGCTAGCGGGGAGATACAATGAGCAGTTCTTC.

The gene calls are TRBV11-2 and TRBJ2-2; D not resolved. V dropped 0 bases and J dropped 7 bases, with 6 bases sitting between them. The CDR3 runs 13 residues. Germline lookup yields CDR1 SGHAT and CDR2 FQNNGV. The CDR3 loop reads CASSLEWGGELFF. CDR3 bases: TGTGCCAGCAGCTTAGAGTGGGGCGGGGAGCTGTTTTTT.

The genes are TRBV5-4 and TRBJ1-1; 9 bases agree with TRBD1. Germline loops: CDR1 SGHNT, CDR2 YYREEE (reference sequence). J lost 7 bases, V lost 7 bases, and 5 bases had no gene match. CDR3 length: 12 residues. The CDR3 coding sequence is TGTGCCAGCGCCCGACAGGGGGGTGAAGCTTTCTTT. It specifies CASARQGGEAFF. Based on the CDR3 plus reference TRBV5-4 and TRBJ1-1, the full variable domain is ETGVTQSPTHLIKTRGQQVTLRCSSQSGHNTVSWYQQALGQGPQFIFQYYREEENGRGNFPPRFSGLQFPNYSSELNVNALELDDSALYLCASARQGGEAFFGQGTRLTVV.

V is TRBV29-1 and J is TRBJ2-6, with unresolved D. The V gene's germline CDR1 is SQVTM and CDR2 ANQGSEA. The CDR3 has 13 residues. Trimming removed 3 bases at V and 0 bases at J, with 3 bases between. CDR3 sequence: CSVDGSGANVLTF. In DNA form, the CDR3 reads TGCAGCGTTGATGGCTCTGGGGCCAACGTCCTGACTTTC.

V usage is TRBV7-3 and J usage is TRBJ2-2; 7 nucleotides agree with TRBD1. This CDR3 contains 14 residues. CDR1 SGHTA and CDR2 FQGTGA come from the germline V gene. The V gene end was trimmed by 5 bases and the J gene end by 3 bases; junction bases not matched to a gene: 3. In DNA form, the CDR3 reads TGTGCCAGCAGCCTGGGACAGCACACCGGGGAGCTGTTTTTT. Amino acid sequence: CASSLGQHTGELFF.

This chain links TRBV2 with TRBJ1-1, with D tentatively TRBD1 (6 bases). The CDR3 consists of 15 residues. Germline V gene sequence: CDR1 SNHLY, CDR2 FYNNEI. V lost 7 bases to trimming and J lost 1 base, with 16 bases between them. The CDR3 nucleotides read TGTGCCAGCATGGGACATCCCCGGGGGAACACTGAAGCTTTCTTT. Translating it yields CASMGHPRGNTEAFF.

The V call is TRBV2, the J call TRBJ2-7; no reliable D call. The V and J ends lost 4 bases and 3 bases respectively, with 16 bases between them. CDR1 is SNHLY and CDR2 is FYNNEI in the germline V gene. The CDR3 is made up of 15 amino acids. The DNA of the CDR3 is TGTGCCAGCAGTGGCTTAATCGGACGGAGCTACGAGCAGTACTTC. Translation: CASSGLIGRSYEQYF.

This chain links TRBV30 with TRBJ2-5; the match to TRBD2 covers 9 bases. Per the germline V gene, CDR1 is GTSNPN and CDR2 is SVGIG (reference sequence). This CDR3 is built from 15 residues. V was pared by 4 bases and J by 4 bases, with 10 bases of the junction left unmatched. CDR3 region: CAWTKSGRPGETQYF. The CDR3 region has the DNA TGTGCCTGGACCAAGAGCGGGAGGCCCGGAGAGACCCAGTACTTC.

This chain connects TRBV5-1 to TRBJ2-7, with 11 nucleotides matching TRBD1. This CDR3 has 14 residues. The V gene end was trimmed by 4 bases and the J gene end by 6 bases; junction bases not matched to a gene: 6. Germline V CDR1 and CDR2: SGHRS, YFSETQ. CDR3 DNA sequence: TGCGCCAGCAGCCCGGGGACAGGGGGGCTCGAGCAGTACTTC. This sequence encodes CASSPGTGGLEQYF. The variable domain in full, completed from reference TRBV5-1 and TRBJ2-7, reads KAGVTQTPRYLIKTRGQQVTLSCSPISGHRSVSWYQQTPGQGLQFLFEYFSETQRNKGNFPGRFSGRQFSNSRSEMNVSTLELGDSALYLCASSPGTGGLEQYFGPGTRLTVT.

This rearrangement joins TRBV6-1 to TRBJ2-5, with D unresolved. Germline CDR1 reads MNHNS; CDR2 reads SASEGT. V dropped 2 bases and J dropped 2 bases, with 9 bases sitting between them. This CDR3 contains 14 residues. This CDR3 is CASSERARQETQYF. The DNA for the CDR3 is TGTGCCAGCAGTGAAAGGGCGCGACAAGAGACCCAGTACTTC.

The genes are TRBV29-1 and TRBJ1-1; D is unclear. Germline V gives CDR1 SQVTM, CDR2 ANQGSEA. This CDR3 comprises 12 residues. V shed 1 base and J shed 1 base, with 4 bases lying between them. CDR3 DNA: TGCAGCGTTGAAGGAGCGAACACTGAAGCTTTCTTT. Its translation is CSVEGANTEAFF.

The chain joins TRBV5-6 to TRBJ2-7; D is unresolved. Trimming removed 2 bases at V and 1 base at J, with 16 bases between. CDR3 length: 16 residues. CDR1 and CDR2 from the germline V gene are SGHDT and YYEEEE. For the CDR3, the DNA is TGTGCCAGCAGCTTAAATCCGGTCTGGGTATCCTACGAGCAGTACTTC. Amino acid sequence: CASSLNPVWVSYEQYF.

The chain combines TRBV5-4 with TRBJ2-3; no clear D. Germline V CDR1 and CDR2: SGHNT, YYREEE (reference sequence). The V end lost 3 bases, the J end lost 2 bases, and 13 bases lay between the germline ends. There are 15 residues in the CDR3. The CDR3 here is CASSSRAPATDTQYF. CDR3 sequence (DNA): TGTGCCAGCAGCTCCCGGGCACCAGCCACAGATACGCAGTATTTT.

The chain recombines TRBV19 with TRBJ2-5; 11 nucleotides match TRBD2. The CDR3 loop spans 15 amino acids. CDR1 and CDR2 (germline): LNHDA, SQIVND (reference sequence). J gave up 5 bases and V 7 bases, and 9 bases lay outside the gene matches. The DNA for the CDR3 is TGTGCCAGTACGACTAGCGGGGCCCAGCGCGAGACCCAGTACTTC. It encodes CASTTSGAQRETQYF.

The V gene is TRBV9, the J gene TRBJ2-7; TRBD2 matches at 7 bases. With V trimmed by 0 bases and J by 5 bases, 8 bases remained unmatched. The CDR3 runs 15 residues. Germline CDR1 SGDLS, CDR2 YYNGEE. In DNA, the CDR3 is TGTGCCAGCAGCGTAGGCGCTAGCGGTATACACGAGCAGTACTTC. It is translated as CASSVGASGIHEQYF.

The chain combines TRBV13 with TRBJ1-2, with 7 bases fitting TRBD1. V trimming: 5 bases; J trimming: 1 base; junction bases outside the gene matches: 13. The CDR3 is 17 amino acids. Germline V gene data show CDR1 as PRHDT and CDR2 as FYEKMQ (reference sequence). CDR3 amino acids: CASSLLLDRALNYGYTF. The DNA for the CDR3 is TGTGCCAGCAGCCTCCTCCTCGACAGGGCCCTTAACTATGGCTACACCTTC. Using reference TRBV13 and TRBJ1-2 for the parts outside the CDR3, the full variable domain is AAGVIQSPRHLIKEKRETATLKCYPIPRHDTVYWYQQGPGQDPQFLISFYEKMQSDKGSIPDRFSAQQFSDYHSELNMSSLELGDSALYFCASSLLLDRALNYGYTFGSGTRLTVV.

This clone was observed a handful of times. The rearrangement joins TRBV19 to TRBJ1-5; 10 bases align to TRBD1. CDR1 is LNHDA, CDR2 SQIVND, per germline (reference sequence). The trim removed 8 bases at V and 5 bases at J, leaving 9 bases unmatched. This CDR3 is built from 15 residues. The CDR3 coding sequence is TGTGCCAGTGAAAGCTCCGGGACAGGGGATCAGCCCCAGCATTTT. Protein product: CASESSGTGDQPQHF.

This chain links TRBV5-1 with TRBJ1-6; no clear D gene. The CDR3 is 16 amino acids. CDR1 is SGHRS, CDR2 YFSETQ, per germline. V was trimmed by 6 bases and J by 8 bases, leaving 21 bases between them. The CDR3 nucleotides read TGCGCCAGCACCCTTTGGCTGCGGGGAGCAGATTCACCCCTCCACTTT. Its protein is CASTLWLRGADSPLHF.

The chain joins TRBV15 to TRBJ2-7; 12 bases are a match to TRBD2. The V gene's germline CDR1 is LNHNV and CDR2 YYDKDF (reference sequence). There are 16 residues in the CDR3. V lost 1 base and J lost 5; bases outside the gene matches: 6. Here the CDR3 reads CATSRGASGRVDEQYF. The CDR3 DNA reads TGTGCCACCAGCAGAGGTGCTAGCGGGAGGGTAGACGAGCAGTACTTC. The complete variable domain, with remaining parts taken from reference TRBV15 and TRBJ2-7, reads DAMVIQNPRYQVTQFGKPVTLSCSQTLNHNVMYWYQQKSSQAPKLLFHYYDKDFNNEADTPDNFQSRRPNTSFCFLDIRSPGLGDTAMYLCATSRGASGRVDEQYFGPGTRLTVT.

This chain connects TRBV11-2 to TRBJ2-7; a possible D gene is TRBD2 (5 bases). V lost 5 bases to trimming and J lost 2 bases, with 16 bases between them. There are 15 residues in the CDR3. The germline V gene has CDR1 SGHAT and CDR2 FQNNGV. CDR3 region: CASSPSSGMTYEQYF. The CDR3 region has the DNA TGTGCCAGCAGCCCCTCTTCGGGGATGACCTACGAGCAGTACTTC. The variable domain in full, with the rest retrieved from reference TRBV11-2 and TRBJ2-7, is EAGVAQSPRYKIIEKRQSVAFWCNPISGHATLYWYQQILGQGPKLLIQFQNNGVVDDSQLPKDRFSAERLKGVDSTLKIQPAKLEDSAVYLCASSPSSGMTYEQYFGPGTRLTVT.

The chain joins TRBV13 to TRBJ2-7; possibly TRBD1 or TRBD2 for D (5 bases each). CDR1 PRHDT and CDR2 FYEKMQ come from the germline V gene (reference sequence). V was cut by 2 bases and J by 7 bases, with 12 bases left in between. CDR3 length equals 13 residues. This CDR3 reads CASSLSWGWEQYF. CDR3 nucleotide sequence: TGTGCCAGCAGCTTATCATGGGGGTGGGAGCAGTACTTC. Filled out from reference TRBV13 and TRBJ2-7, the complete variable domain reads AAGVIQSPRHLIKEKRETATLKCYPIPRHDTVYWYQQGPGQDPQFLISFYEKMQSDKGSIPDRFSAQQFSDYHSELNMSSLELGDSALYFCASSLSWGWEQYFGPGTRLTVT.

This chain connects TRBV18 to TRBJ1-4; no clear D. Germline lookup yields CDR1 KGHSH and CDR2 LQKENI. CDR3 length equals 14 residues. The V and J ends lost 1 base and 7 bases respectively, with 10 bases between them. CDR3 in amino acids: CASSPRAEGEKLFF. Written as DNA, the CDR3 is TGTGCCAGCTCACCACGGGCCGAAGGTGAAAAACTGTTTTTT.

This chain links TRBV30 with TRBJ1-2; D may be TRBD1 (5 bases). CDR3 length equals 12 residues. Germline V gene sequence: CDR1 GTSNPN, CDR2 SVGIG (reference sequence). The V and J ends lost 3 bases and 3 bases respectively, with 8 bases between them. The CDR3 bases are TGTGCCTGGAGGGGACGAGACTATGGCTACACCTTC. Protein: CAWRGRDYGYTF.

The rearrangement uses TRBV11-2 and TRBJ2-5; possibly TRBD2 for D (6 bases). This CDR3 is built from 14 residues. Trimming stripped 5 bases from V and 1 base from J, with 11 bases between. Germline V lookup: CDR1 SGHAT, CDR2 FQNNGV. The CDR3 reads CASSPGTLQETQYF. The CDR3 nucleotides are TGTGCCAGCAGCCCCGGGACTCTCCAAGAGACCCAGTACTTC.

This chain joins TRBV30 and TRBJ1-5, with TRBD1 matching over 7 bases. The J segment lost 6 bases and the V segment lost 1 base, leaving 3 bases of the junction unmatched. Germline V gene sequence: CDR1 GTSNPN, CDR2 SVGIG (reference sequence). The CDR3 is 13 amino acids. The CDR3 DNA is TGTGCCTGGAGTGACAGGGGCGGTCAGCCCCAGCATTTT. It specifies CAWSDRGGQPQHF.

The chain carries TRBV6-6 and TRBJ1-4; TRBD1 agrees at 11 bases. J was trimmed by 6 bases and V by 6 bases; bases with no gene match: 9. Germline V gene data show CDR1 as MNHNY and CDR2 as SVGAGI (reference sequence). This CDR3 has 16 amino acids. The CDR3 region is CASSPASGQGDEKLFF. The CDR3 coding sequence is TGTGCCAGCAGCCCAGCATCGGGACAGGGGGATGAAAAACTGTTTTTT.

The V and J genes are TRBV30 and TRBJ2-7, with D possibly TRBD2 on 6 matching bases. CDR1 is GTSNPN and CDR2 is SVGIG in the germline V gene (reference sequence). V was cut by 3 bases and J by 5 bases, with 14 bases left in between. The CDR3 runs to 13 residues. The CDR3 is CAWRPGRGNEQYF. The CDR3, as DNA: TGTGCCTGGAGACCCGGACGGGGGAACGAGCAGTACTTC.

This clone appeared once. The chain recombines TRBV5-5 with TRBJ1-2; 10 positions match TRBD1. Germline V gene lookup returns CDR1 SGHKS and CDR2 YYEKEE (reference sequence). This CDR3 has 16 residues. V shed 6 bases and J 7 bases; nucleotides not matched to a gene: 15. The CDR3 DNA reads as TGTGCCAGCACCCCCGGGACAGGGGAAGGTCTGGCTGGCTACACCTTC. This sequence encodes CASTPGTGEGLAGYTF.

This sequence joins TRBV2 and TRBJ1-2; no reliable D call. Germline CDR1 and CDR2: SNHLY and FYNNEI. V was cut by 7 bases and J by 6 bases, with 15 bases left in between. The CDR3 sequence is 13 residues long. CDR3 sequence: CASNTPSSDGYTF. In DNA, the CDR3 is TGTGCCAGCAATACCCCGTCGTCCGATGGCTACACCTTC.

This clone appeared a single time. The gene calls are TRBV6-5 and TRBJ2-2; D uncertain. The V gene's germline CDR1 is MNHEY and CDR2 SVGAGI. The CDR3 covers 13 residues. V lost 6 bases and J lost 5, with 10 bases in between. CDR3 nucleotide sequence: TGTGCCAGCAGCTACGGGCCAACCGGGGAGCTGTTTTTT. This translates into CASSYGPTGELFF.